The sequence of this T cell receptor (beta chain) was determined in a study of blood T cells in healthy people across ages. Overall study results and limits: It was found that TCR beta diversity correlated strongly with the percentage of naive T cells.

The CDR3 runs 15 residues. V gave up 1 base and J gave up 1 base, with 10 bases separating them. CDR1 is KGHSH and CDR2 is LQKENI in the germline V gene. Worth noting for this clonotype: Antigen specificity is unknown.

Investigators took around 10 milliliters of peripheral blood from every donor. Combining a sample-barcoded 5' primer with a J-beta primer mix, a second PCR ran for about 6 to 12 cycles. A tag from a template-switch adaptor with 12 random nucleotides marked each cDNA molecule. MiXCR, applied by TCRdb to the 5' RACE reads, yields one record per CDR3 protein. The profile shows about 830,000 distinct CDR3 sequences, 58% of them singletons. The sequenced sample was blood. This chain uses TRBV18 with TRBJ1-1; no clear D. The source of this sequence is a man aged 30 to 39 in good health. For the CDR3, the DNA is TGTGCCAGCTCACCACGAGAGGGCCCGAACACTGAAGCTTTCTTT. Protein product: CASSPREGPNTEAFF. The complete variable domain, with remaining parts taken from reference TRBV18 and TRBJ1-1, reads NAGVMQNPRHLVRRRGQEARLRCSPMKGHSHVYWYRQLPEEGLKFMVYLQKENIIDESGMPKERFSAEFPKEGPSILRIQQVVRGDSAAYFCASSPREGPNTEAFFGQGTRLTVV.